This T cell receptor (beta chain) is drawn from a study of cytomegalovirus exposure and HLA in healthy donors. Study observations and caveats: Several of the most significant clusters appeared, in a later analysis, to be linked to common viral pathogens. The authors excluded some V segments, including TRBV6-2 and TRBV6-3, as indistinguishable.

The germline V gene has CDR1 SNHLY and CDR2 FYNNEI. With 7 bases clipped from V and 10 bases from J, the junction kept 11 bases outside the gene matches. The CDR3 loop spans 14 amino acids. Unrecorded immune exposure was likely among donors, who were nominally healthy when sampled. The primer mix had 60 Vbeta and 13 Jbeta primers. Repertoires were generated with immunoSEQ multiplex PCR, while TCRdb's copy carries only in-frame clones and drops some. The data hold approximately 90,000 clones, with around 77% observed a single time. In regard to this clone: What it binds is unknown.

This chain joins TRBV2 and TRBJ2-1; 9 bases align to TRBD2. The source material was PBMCs. The receptor comes from a man aged 40-55 years in good health and CMV-seronegative. The CDR3: CASTGTSLQSEQFF. For the CDR3, the DNA is TGTGCCAGCACCGGGACTAGCCTGCAGTCGGAGCAGTTCTTC.